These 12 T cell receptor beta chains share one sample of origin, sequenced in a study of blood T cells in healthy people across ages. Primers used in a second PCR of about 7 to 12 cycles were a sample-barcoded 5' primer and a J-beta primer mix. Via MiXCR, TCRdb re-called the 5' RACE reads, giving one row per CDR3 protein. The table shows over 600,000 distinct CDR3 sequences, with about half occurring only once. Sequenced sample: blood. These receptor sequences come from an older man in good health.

The CDR3: CSGRRGVDTQYF. CDR3 in DNA: TGCAGCGGACGGCGGGGGGTTGATACGCAGTATTTT. The gene calls are TRBV29-1 and TRBJ2-3; 8 positions agree with TRBD2. The CDR3 covers 12 residues. Germline trimming cut 7 bases from V and 6 bases from J; bases unmatched to any gene: 6. The germline CDR1 and CDR2 sequences are SQVTM and ANQGSEA.

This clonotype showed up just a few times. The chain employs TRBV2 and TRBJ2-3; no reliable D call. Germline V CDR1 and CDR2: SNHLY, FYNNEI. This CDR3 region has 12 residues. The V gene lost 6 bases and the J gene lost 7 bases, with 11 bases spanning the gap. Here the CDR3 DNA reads TGTGCCAGCAGGGACCGTTCGTATACGCAGTATTTT. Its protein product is CASRDRSYTQYF.

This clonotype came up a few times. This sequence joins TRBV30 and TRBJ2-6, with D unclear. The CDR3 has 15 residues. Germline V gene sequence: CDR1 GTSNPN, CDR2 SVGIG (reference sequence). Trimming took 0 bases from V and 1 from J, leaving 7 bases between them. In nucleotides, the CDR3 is TGTGCCTGGAGTGTTAAGGAGTCTGGGGCCAACGTCCTGACTTTC. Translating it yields CAWSVKESGANVLTF. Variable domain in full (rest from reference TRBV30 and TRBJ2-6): SQTIHQWPATLVQPVGSPLSLECTVEGTSNPNLYWYRQAAGRGLQLLFYSVGIGQISSEVPQNLSASRPQDRQFILSSKKLLLSDSGFYLCAWSVKESGANVLTFGAGSRLTVL.

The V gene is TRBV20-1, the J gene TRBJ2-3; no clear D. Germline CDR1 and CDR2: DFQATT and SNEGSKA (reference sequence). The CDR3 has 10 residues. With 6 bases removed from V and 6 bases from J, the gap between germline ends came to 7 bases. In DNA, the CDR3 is TGCAGTGCCGACTCGGATACGCAGTATTTT. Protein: CSADSDTQYF.

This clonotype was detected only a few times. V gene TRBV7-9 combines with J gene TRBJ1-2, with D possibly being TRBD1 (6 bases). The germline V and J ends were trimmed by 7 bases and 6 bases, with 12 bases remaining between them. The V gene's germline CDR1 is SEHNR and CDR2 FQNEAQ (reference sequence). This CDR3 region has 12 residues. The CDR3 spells CASTRSGDGYTF. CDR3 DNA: TGTGCCAGCACCCGCTCAGGGGATGGCTACACCTTC.

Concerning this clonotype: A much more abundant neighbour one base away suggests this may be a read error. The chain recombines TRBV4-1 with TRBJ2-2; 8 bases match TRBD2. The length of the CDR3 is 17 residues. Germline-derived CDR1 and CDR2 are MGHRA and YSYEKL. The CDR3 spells CASSPRYSGENTRELFF. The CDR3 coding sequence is TGCGCCAGCAGTCCCAGGTATAGCGGGGAGAACACCAGGGAGCTGTTTTTT.

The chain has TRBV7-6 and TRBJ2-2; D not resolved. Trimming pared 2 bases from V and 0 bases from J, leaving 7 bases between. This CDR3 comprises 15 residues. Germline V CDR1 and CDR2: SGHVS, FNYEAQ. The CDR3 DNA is TGTGCCAGCAGCTTAAATCGAGCGAACACCGGGGAGCTGTTTTTT. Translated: CASSLNRANTGELFF.

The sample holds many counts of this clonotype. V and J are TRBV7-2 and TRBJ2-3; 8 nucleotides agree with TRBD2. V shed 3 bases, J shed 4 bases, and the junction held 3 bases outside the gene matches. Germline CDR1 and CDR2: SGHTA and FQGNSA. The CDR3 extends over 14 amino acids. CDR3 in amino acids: CASSLTSESDTQYF. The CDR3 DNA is TGTGCCAGCAGCTTGACTAGCGAGTCAGATACGCAGTATTTT.

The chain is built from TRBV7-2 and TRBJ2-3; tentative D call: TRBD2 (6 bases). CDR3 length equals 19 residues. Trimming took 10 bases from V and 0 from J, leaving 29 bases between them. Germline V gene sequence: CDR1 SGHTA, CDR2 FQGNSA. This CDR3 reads CATSVRSSGWGASTDTQYF. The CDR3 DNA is TGTGCCACCTCAGTCCGTTCGAGCGGGTGGGGTGCTAGCACAGATACGCAGTATTTT.

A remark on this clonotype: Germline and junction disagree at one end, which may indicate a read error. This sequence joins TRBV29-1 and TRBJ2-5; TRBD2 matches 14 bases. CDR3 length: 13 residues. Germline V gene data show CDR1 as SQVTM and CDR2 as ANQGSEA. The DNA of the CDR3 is TGCGGCGTTGGGACTAGCGGGAGCGACACCCAGTACTTC. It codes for CGVGTSGSDTQYF. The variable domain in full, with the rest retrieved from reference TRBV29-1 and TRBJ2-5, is SAVISQKPSRDICQRGTSLTIQCQVDSQVTMMFWYRQQPGQSLTLIATANQGSEATYESGFVIDKFPISRPNLTFSTLTVSNMSPEDSSIYLCGVGTSGSDTQYFGPGTRLLVL.

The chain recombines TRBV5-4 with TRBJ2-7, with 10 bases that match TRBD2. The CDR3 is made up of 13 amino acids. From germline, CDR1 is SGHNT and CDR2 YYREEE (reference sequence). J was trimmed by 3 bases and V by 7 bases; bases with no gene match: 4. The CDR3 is CASGTSGVYEQYF. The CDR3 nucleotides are TGTGCCAGCGGCACTAGCGGGGTCTACGAGCAGTACTTC. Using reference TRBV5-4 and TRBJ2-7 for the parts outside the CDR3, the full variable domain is ETGVTQSPTHLIKTRGQQVTLRCSSQSGHNTVSWYQQALGQGPQFIFQYYREEENGRGNFPPRFSGLQFPNYSSELNVNALELDDSALYLCASGTSGVYEQYFGPGTRLTVT.

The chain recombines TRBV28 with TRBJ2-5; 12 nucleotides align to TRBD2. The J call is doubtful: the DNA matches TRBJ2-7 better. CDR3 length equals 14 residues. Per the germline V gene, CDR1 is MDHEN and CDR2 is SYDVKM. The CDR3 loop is CASSASGRAGEQYF. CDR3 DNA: TGTGCCAGCAGTGCTAGCGGGAGGGCGGGCGAGCAGTACTTC.